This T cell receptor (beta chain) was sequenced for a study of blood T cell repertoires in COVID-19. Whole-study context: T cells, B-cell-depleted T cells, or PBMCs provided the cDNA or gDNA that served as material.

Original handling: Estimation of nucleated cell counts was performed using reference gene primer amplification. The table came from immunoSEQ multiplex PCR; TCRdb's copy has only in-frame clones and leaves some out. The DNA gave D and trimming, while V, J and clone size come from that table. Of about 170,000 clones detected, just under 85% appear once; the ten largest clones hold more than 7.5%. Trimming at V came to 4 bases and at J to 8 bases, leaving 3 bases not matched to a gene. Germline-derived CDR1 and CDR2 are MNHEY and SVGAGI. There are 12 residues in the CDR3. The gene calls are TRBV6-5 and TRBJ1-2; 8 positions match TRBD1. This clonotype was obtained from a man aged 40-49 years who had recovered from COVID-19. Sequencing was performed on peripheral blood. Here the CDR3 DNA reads TGTGCCAGCAGTTCCCAGGGGGCAGGCTACACCTTC. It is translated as CASSSQGAGYTF.